This T cell receptor beta chain derives from a study of cytomegalovirus exposure and HLA in healthy donors. The length of the CDR3 is 17 residues. The germline V gene encodes CDR1 LNHDA and CDR2 SQIVND (reference sequence). Trimming removed 5 bases at V and 3 bases at J, with 17 bases between. General study results and limits: Sequencing likely generated an artifact that appeared as a cluster of highly shared sequence variants.

Primers included in the PCR were 60 Vbeta and 13 Jbeta primers. The table came from immunoSEQ multiplex PCR; TCRdb's copy has only in-frame clones and leaves some out. This sample has more than 140,000 clones, with 70% to 80% found just once. Comment on this clone: The antigen remains undetermined.

This chain links TRBV19 with TRBJ2-6; a weak D match, TRBD1 (6 bases). The material sequenced was PBMCs. This TCR was sampled from a female donor in good health and CMV-seronegative. The CDR3 coding sequence is TGTGCCAGTAGTGTCGTTACAGGGTTGGGTGGGGCCAACGTCCTGACTTTC. Its translation: CASSVVTGLGGANVLTF.